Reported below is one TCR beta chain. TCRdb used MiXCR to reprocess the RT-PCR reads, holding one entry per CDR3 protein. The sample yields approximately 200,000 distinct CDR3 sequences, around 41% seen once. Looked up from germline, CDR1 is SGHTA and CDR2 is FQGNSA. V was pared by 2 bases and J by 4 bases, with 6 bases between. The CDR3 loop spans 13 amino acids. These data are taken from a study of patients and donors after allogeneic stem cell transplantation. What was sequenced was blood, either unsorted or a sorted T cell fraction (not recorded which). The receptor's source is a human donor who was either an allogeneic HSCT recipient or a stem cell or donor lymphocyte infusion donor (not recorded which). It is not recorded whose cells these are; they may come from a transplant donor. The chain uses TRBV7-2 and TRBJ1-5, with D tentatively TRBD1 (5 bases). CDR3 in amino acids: CASSLPGNQPQHF. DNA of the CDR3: TGTGCCAGCAGCTTACCAGGGAATCAGCCCCAGCATTTT.